This is a list of T cell receptor beta chains from one sample in a study of control samples from healthy donors and cancer patients. TCRdb's copy holds only in-frame clones and misses some; the assay was immunoSEQ multiplex PCR. The data show roughly 100,000 clones, 80% to 90% seen once. The sequencing input was blood. The source of these receptors is a woman aged 45-65 years in good health. CDR3s include the opening cysteine and the closing phenylalanine or tryptophan. The D gene is left open where the match is weak. Expanded clones get a size class; other rows say once, few or many, or leave the size out.

J	size	D	V	DNA	CDR3
TRBJ2-1	NA	TRBD2	TRBV2	TGTGCCAGCAAGAGGACTAGCGGTTACAATGAGCAGTTCTTC	CASKRTSGYNEQFF
TRBJ1-5	NA	NA	TRBV27	TGTGCCAGCAGGTTGGGGGGGCGTAATCAGCCCCAGCATTTT	CASRLGGRNQPQHF
TRBJ2-3	NA	TRBD2	TRBV4-1	TGCGCCAGCAGCCAAGATCGTAGCGGGGGGGTTACAGATACGCAGTATTTT	CASSQDRSGGVTDTQYF
TRBJ1-1	NA	TRBD1	TRBV5-6	TGTGCCAGCAGCCTTGGGACAGGGGGGAACACTGAAGCTTTCTTT	CASSLGTGGNTEAFF
TRBJ2-1	NA	TRBD2	TRBV9	TGTGCCAGCAGCGGCGGGGGGTCGTACAATGAGCAGTTCTTC	CASSGGGSYNEQFF
TRBJ2-2	NA	TRBD2	TRBV7-2	TGTGCCAGCAGCTTAGTGGCTAGCGGGGGGGCCATCAACACCGGGGAGCTGTTTTTT	CASSLVASGGAINTGELFF
TRBJ2-3	once	TRBD2	TRBV19	TGTGCCAGTAGCCAGACTAGCCTTTTCACAGATACGCAGTATTTT	CASSQTSLFTDTQYF
TRBJ2-7	few	NA	TRBV6-2/TRBV6-3	TGTGCCAGCAGTTACTCGAGACACGAGCAGTACTTC	CASSYSRHEQYF
TRBJ1-1	NA	NA	TRBV29-1	TGCAGCGTTGAGGGAGGGGGTTTCACTGAAGCTTTCTTT	CSVEGGGFTEAFF
TRBJ1-5	NA	TRBD1	TRBV6-2/TRBV6-3	TGTGCCAGCAGTTGGACAGGGGGGGATCAGCCCCAGCATTTT	CASSWTGGDQPQHF
TRBJ2-1	NA	NA	TRBV7-9	TGTGCGACCGAGGAAGCGGTGTACAATGAGCAGTTCTTC	CATEEAVYNEQFF
TRBJ1-6	once	TRBD1	TRBV6-2/TRBV6-3	TGTGCCAGCAGTGACCGGACAGGGGGTAATTCACCCCTCCACTTT	CASSDRTGGNSPLHF
TRBJ2-5	NA	TRBD2	TRBV24-1	TGTGCCACCGAGCGGGGGAGCCAAGAGACCCAGTACTTC	CATERGSQETQYF
TRBJ1-1	NA	NA	TRBV6-2/TRBV6-3	TGTGCCAGCAGTCCACTCAGGGTATCGGAAGCTTTCTTT	CASSPLRVSEAFF
TRBJ2-1	NA	TRBD2	TRBV7-9	TGTGCCAGCAGCCCTAGCGGGGGGTCCTCCTACAATGAGCAGTTCTTC	CASSPSGGSSYNEQFF
TRBJ1-1	once	NA	TRBV11-3	TGTGCCAGCAGCTCCTTTTTTAATAATCTCTTGAACACTGAAGCTTTCTTT	CASSSFFNNLLNTEAFF
TRBJ2-6	NA	NA	TRBV6-1	TGTGCCAGCAGTGCCTTGGGGGGCGGATCTGGGGCCAACGTCCTGACTTTC	CASSALGGGSGANVLTF
TRBJ2-3	NA	TRBD2	TRBV5-8	TGTGCCAGCAGCGCGTACGCTAGCGGGGGGCCCAGTCAGTATTTT	CASSAYASGGPSQYF
TRBJ2-7	NA	TRBD1	TRBV6-6	TGTGCCAGCAGTTTACAGGGGGCCGGGGGCAACGAGCAGTACTTC	CASSLQGAGGNEQYF
TRBJ1-4	NA	NA	TRBV11-2	TGTGCCAGCAGCCTCAGACCGGGCGTTGGGGAAAAACTGTTTTTT	CASSLRPGVGEKLFF
TRBJ1-2	NA	NA	TRBV6-5	TGTGCCAGCAGCCCCGACAGGTTGGGCTATGGCTACACCTTC	CASSPDRLGYGYTF
TRBJ2-6	NA	TRBD2	TRBV25-1	TGTGCCAGCAGTCCCCGGGACCGGGGGGTAGGGGCCAACGTCCTGACTTTC	CASSPRDRGVGANVLTF
TRBJ1-5	few	NA	TRBV19	TGTGCCAGTACGGCCTACGGCTATAGCAATCAGCCCCAGCATTTT	CASTAYGYSNQPQHF
TRBJ2-7	NA	NA	TRBV4-3	TGCGCCAGCAGCCAAATTGCAGTACAGTCTTGGCCCTACGAGCAGTACTTC	CASSQIAVQSWPYEQYF
TRBJ2-3	NA	NA	TRBV6-5	TGTGCCAGCAGAGCGTCGCAGGGGACAGATACGCAGTATTTT	CASRASQGTDTQYF
TRBJ2-4	NA	TRBD2	TRBV4-3	TGCGCCAGCAGCCAAGAAATCCCTAGCGGGAGGGCCGGTTGGGAAGCCAAAAACATTCAGTACTTC	CASSQEIPSGRAGWEAKNIQYF